The 32 T cell receptor beta chains below come from one sample, sequenced in a study of blood T cell repertoires in COVID-19. Profiled with immunoSEQ multiplex PCR; TCRdb holds only in-frame clones, not every one. This repertoire shows around 320,000 clones, 75% to 90% found once; its top ten account for more than 2%. Sequenced input: peripheral blood. These receptors were collected from a man aged 18-30 years with active or convalescent COVID-19.

The chain has TRBV7-2 and TRBJ2-7; TRBD2 might be the D (5 bases). The CDR3 has 13 amino acids. The germline CDR1 and CDR2 sequences are SGHTA and FQGNSA. V was trimmed by 3 bases and J by 1 base, leaving 7 bases between them. This CDR3 reads CASSLRVSYEQYF. The CDR3 region has the DNA TGTGCCAGCAGCTTGAGGGTGTCCTACGAGCAGTACTTC.

J is TRBJ1-2 and V is TRBV4-3; D perhaps matches TRBD1 (5 bases). CDR1 LGHNA and CDR2 YSLEER come from the germline V gene. V was cut by 0 bases and J by 4 bases, with 12 bases left in between. This CDR3 contains 15 residues. The CDR3 nucleotides read TGCGCCAGCAGCCAAGACCCAGGGCTCGGCTATGGCTACACCTTC. Its protein is CASSQDPGLGYGYTF.

This clone was counted a single time. This rearrangement joins TRBV5-1 to TRBJ2-1; 14 nucleotides match TRBD2. CDR1 SGHRS and CDR2 YFSETQ come from the germline V gene. This CDR3 contains 17 residues. Trimming removed 4 bases from V and 9 bases from J; junction bases left unmatched: 12. CDR3 bases: TGCGCCAGCAGCCCGGCCCTAGGACTAGCGGGGGGTTTTGAGCAGTTCTTC. This encodes CASSPALGLAGGFEQFF.

V and J are TRBV2 and TRBJ2-3; 8 bases align to TRBD2. There are 14 residues in the CDR3. Germline loops: CDR1 SNHLY, CDR2 FYNNEI. V lost 6 bases to trimming and J lost 4 bases; unmatched junction nucleotides: 6. The CDR3: CASSVSGGSDTQYF. The CDR3 coding sequence is TGTGCCAGCAGCGTCAGCGGGGGATCAGATACGCAGTATTTT.

The CDR3 nucleotides read TGTGCCAGCAGTTTATCGGGGGGACAGCCCCAGCATTTT. It yields the protein CASSLSGGQPQHF. The chain joins TRBV28 to TRBJ1-5, with TRBD1 as a possible D gene (5 bases). This CDR3 is built from 13 residues. V lost 1 base to trimming and J lost 7 bases, with 8 bases between them. Germline loops: CDR1 MDHEN, CDR2 SYDVKM.

A single count supports this clone. This rearrangement joins TRBV14 to TRBJ2-1; D may be TRBD2 (5 bases). The length of the CDR3 is 15 residues. From germline, CDR1 is SGHDN and CDR2 FVKESK. Trimming took 2 bases from V and 10 from J, leaving 18 bases between them. CDR3 region: CASSQLLDRTGEQFF. CDR3 sequence (DNA): TGTGCCAGCAGCCAACTACTAGATCGGACGGGGGAGCAGTTCTTC.

V gene TRBV9 combines with J gene TRBJ1-5, with a weak D call TRBD1 (5 bases). Per germline, CDR1 SGDLS and CDR2 YYNGEE. V lost 0 bases, J lost 7 bases, and 8 bases lay in between. CDR3 length: 13 amino acids. CDR3 coding DNA: TGTGCCAGCAGCGTAGAAGGGGAACAGCCCCAGCATTTT. Residues: CASSVEGEQPQHF.

The chain combines TRBV4-3 with TRBJ1-2; 7 positions match TRBD1. The CDR3 contains 15 residues. Germline CDR1 LGHNA, CDR2 YSLEER. V shed 4 bases, J shed 1 base, and the junction held 6 bases outside the gene matches. For the CDR3, the DNA is TGCGCCAGCAGCCCGGGACAGCTGAATAACTATGGCTACACCTTC. Translated, it gives CASSPGQLNNYGYTF.

The rearrangement uses TRBV11-1 and TRBJ2-3; 8 bases map to TRBD2. Germline CDR1 reads SGHAT; CDR2 reads FQDESV (reference sequence). This CDR3 is built from 19 residues. Trimming took 0 bases from V and 3 from J; bases not matched to a gene: 14. CDR3 region: CASSLAGSGRWLGTDTQYF. Here the CDR3 DNA reads TGTGCCAGCAGCTTAGCGGGCAGCGGGAGATGGTTGGGGACAGATACGCAGTATTTT. The full variable domain, its missing parts supplied by reference TRBV11-1 and TRBJ2-3, is EAEVAQSPRYKITEKSQAVAFWCDPISGHATLYWYRQILGQGPELLVQFQDESVVDDSQLPKDRFSAERLKGVDSTLKIQPAELGDSAMYLCASSLAGSGRWLGTDTQYFGPGTRLTVL.

The gene calls are TRBV4-1 and TRBJ2-5, with 10 bases aligning to TRBD1. This CDR3 is built from 17 residues. Germline V CDR1 and CDR2: MGHRA, YSYEKL. Trimming took 4 bases from V and 5 from J; bases not matched to a gene: 13. CDR3 in DNA: TGCGCCAGCAGCCTAAGAGGAGGGACAGGGGCCTTGGAGACCCAGTACTTC. It yields the protein CASSLRGGTGALETQYF.

V and J are TRBV7-8 and TRBJ2-5, with D possibly TRBD2 on 5 matching bases. CDR1 is SGHVS, CDR2 FQNEAQ, per germline. V lost 3 bases, J lost 0 bases, and 8 bases lay in between. The CDR3 contains 14 residues. The DNA for the CDR3 is TGTGCCAGCAGCTTTCTAGCACACCAAGAGACCCAGTACTTC. Its protein product is CASSFLAHQETQYF.

The chain uses TRBV9 and TRBJ2-7, with a weak D call TRBD1 (6 bases). Trimming removed 5 bases from V and 4 bases from J, with 19 bases in between. The V gene's germline CDR1 is SGDLS and CDR2 YYNGEE. The CDR3 length is 15 residues. In DNA, the CDR3 is TGTGCCAGCAGAGAAGCCGGGACACCTGATTACGAGCAGTACTTC. Encoded protein: CASREAGTPDYEQYF. Based on the CDR3 plus reference TRBV9 and TRBJ2-7, the full variable domain is DSGVTQTPKHLITATGQRVTLRCSPRSGDLSVYWYQQSLDQGLQFLIQYYNGEERAKGNILERFSAQQFPDLHSELNLSSLELGDSALYFCASREAGTPDYEQYFGPGTRLTVT.

This chain joins TRBV7-9 and TRBJ1-5, with D possibly being TRBD1 (6 bases). Germline assignment: CDR1 SEHNR and CDR2 FQNEAQ (reference sequence). This CDR3 spans 14 amino acids. The V and J ends lost 4 bases and 4 bases respectively, with 11 bases between them. Written as DNA, the CDR3 is TGTGCCAGCAGCTCCGGGGGGGCAAATCAGCCCCAGCATTTT. Translating it yields CASSSGGANQPQHF.

The V call is TRBV21-1, the J call TRBJ1-6. TRBV21-1 is a listed pseudogene. There are 13 residues in the CDR3. Here the CDR3 DNA reads TGTGCCAGCAGCAAACTAGATGACTCACCCCTCCACTTT. Translation: CASSKLDDSPLHF.

This chain links TRBV19 with TRBJ2-1; D gene unclear. CDR3 size: 14 residues. V was trimmed by 3 bases and J by 4 bases, leaving 10 bases between them. Germline V CDR1 and CDR2: LNHDA, SQIVND (reference sequence). This CDR3 is CASSIGASYNEQFF. DNA for the CDR3: TGTGCCAGTAGTATCGGAGCCTCTTACAATGAGCAGTTCTTC.

This CDR3 is CASSQTGNTGELFF. CDR3 nucleotides: TGTGCCAGCAGCCAGACAGGGAACACCGGGGAGCTGTTTTTT. The chain is built from TRBV14 and TRBJ2-2; TRBD1 might be the D (6 bases). The CDR3 consists of 14 residues. Germline lookup yields CDR1 SGHDN and CDR2 FVKESK. V was shortened by 3 bases and J by 1 base, with 6 bases between the two germline ends.

The V and J genes are TRBV5-1 and TRBJ1-5, with no clear D. The ends were cut back, 0 bases at V and 5 bases at J, with 6 bases in the middle. From germline, CDR1 is SGHRS and CDR2 YFSETQ. This CDR3 has 13 amino acids. The CDR3 bases are TGCGCCAGCAGCTTGGACATCTATCAGCCCCAGCATTTT. This sequence encodes CASSLDIYQPQHF.

The chain couples TRBV13 to TRBJ2-6, with 7 bases that match TRBD1. The J segment lost 0 bases and the V segment lost 3 bases, leaving 5 bases of the junction unmatched. Germline-derived CDR1 and CDR2 are PRHDT and FYEKMQ (reference sequence). The CDR3 consists of 17 residues. The DNA of the CDR3 is TGTGCCAGCAGCTTCGGGACAGAAGCCTCTGGGGCCAACGTCCTGACTTTC. This encodes CASSFGTEASGANVLTF.

DNA of the CDR3: TGTGCCAGCAGTTTTATTAGTTCGGAGGGCGTCCACAATGAGCAGTTCTTC. Its protein product is CASSFISSEGVHNEQFF. The chain has TRBV27 and TRBJ2-1, with D possibly being TRBD2 (6 bases). V gave up 3 bases and J gave up 5 bases, with 20 bases separating them. The CDR3 has 17 amino acids. In germline, CDR1 is MNHEY, CDR2 SMNVEV (reference sequence).

J is TRBJ1-5 and V is TRBV7-8; 7 nucleotides agree with TRBD1. The CDR3 sequence is 16 residues long. V was clipped by 4 bases and J by 0 bases; unmatched bases: 6. CDR1 and CDR2 (germline): SGHVS, FQNEAQ. The CDR3 here is CASSSGTAISNQPQHF. The CDR3 nucleotides read TGTGCCAGCAGCTCAGGGACAGCAATTAGCAATCAGCCCCAGCATTTT.

V is TRBV2 and J is TRBJ2-7; 8 bases are shared with TRBD1. The junction had 4 bases not matched to a gene; V was cut back by 4 bases and J by 2 bases. The germline gives CDR1 SNHLY, CDR2 FYNNEI. The CDR3 length is 14 residues. This chain's CDR3 is CASSVWDRTYEQYF. In nucleotides, the CDR3 is TGTGCCAGCAGTGTTTGGGACAGGACCTACGAGCAGTACTTC. The full variable domain, with the rest looked up from reference TRBV2 and TRBJ2-7, is EPEVTQTPSHQVTQMGQEVILRCVPISNHLYFYWYRQILGQKVEFLVSFYNNEISEKSEIFDDQFSVERPDGSNFTLKIRSTKLEDSAMYFCASSVWDRTYEQYFGPGTRLTVT.

This clone was seen a few times. The chain uses TRBV2 and TRBJ1-6, with D maybe TRBD1 (5 bases). V was trimmed by 1 base and J by 7 bases, leaving 11 bases between them. CDR3 length: 15 residues. Looked up from germline, CDR1 is SNHLY and CDR2 is FYNNEI. The CDR3 region has the DNA TGTGCCAGCAGTGAAGTGGTGGGGCAGAATTCACCCCTCCACTTT. Amino acids: CASSEVVGQNSPLHF.

V and J are TRBV3-1 (or the pseudogene TRBV3-2) and TRBJ2-1; the match to TRBD2 covers 7 bases. The CDR3 is made up of 14 amino acids. V lost 2 bases, J lost 8 bases, and 6 bases stayed unmatched. Germline loops: CDR1 LGHDT, CDR2 YNNKEL (reference sequence). Written as DNA, the CDR3 is TGTGCCAGCAGCCAACTCGCGGGAGTATATGAGCAGTTCTTC. It is translated as CASSQLAGVYEQFF.

J is TRBJ1-5 and V is TRBV11-3; no definite D call. Looked up from germline, CDR1 is SGHNT and CDR2 is YENEEA. The ends were cut back, 6 bases at V and 6 bases at J, with 18 bases in the middle. This CDR3 has 15 amino acids. The CDR3 DNA reads as TGTGCCAGCAGTTGGAGTTGGATGTTCAGTCAGCCCCAGCATTTT. The encoded protein is CASSWSWMFSQPQHF. The full variable domain, its missing parts supplied by reference TRBV11-3 and TRBJ1-5, is EAGVVQSPRYKIIEKKQPVAFWCNPISGHNTLYWYLQNLGQGPELLIRYENEEAVDDSQLPKDRFSAERLKGVDSTLKIQPAELGDSAVYLCASSWSWMFSQPQHFGDGTRLSIL.

This chain connects TRBV27 to TRBJ2-7; 9 bases align to TRBD1. The length of the CDR3 is 15 residues. The germline CDR1 and CDR2 sequences are MNHEY and SMNVEV (reference sequence). V shed 4 bases and J 7 bases; nucleotides not matched to a gene: 11. The DNA of the CDR3 is TGTGCCAGCAGTTCACCGGGACAGGGAACGGGTGAGCAGTACTTC. This translates into CASSSPGQGTGEQYF.

This chain connects TRBV11-2 to TRBJ2-7; 8 bases fit TRBD1. The trim removed 4 bases at V and 4 bases at J, leaving 9 bases unmatched. The CDR3 extends over 15 amino acids. Germline CDR1 and CDR2: SGHAT and FQNNGV. Written as DNA, the CDR3 is TGTGCCAGCAGCTCCCACAGGGGGTCTCTATACGAGCAGTACTTC. Residues: CASSSHRGSLYEQYF.

Concerning this clone itself: The same CDR3 is also encoded by other DNA sequences in this sample. The chain links TRBV9 to TRBJ2-1, with D possibly matching TRBD2 (5 bases). V lost 1 base and J 1 base, leaving 9 bases between the germline ends. CDR1 is SGDLS and CDR2 is YYNGEE in the germline V gene. The CDR3 has 15 amino acids. The CDR3, as DNA: TGTGCCAGCAGCGTACGGGGTTTATCCTACAATGAGCAGTTCTTC. Translated, it gives CASSVRGLSYNEQFF.

This chain links TRBV6-1 with TRBJ2-2; unclear D gene. The CDR3 sequence is 16 residues long. Germline CDR1 MNHNS, CDR2 SASEGT. V lost 0 bases to trimming and J lost 1 base, with 9 bases between them. CDR3 sequence: CASSEARLENTGELFF. The CDR3 DNA reads as TGTGCCAGCAGTGAAGCGCGGCTAGAGAACACCGGGGAGCTGTTTTTT.

The table lists this clone with a count of one. The rearrangement uses TRBV6-5 and TRBJ2-7; TRBD1 matches 7 bases. CDR3 size: 14 residues. V was clipped by 2 bases and J by 3 bases; unmatched bases: 4. Germline V gene lookup returns CDR1 MNHEY and CDR2 SVGAGI. The CDR3 region has the DNA TGTGCCAGCAGTTACCCGACAGGGAACTACGAGCAGTACTTC. This gives the protein CASSYPTGNYEQYF.

The V and J genes are TRBV27 and TRBJ1-2; 8 nucleotides match TRBD1. Trimming removed 6 bases from V and 7 bases from J; junction bases left unmatched: 10. Germline V gene sequence: CDR1 MNHEY, CDR2 SMNVEV (reference sequence). The CDR3 length is 14 residues. Here the CDR3 reads CASRSRTGGSGYTF. CDR3 nucleotide sequence: TGTGCCAGCAGATCTAGAACAGGGGGATCTGGCTACACCTTC.

This clone was seen a single time. The rearrangement joins TRBV6-2 or TRBV6-3 to TRBJ2-1; a possible D gene is TRBD2 (7 bases). This CDR3 region has 14 residues. V lost 5 bases, J lost 8 bases, and 16 bases lay in between. From germline, CDR1 is MNHEY and CDR2 SVGEGT. The DNA of the CDR3 is TGTGCCAGCAGTAGGACTAGAGGGGGGTATGAGCAGTTCTTC. This sequence encodes CASSRTRGGYEQFF.

The table lists this clone with a count of one. V and J are TRBV7-9 and TRBJ2-1, with D possibly being TRBD2 (5 bases). Trimming removed 3 bases from V and 0 bases from J, with 15 bases in between. The CDR3 runs 17 residues. Germline CDR1 reads SEHNR; CDR2 reads FQNEAQ (reference sequence). CDR3 nucleotide sequence: TGTGCCAGCAGCTTTAAAAGCGGCGATCCCTCCTACAATGAGCAGTTCTTC. Residues: CASSFKSGDPSYNEQFF. Full variable domain (missing parts from reference TRBV7-9 and TRBJ2-1): DTGVSQNPRHKITKRGQNVTFRCDPISEHNRLYWYRQTLGQGPEFLTYFQNEAQLEKSRLLSDRFSAERPKGSFSTLEIQRTEQGDSAMYLCASSFKSGDPSYNEQFFGPGTRLTVL.